This TCR beta chain was obtained from a study of blood T cell repertoires in COVID-19. Across the whole study: Acute-phase and convalescent COVID-19 samples originated in the United States, Italy and Spain.

Original handling: Counts of nucleated cells, estimated from reference gene primer amplification, were obtained. Clones were sequenced by immunoSEQ multiplex PCR, and TCRdb holds only the in-frame ones, with some missing. The V and J calls and clone size come from that table; D and trimming were worked out from the DNA. The top ten hold 4.3% of the sample, which has a few hundred thousand clones, 70% to 90% seen once. The CDR3 sequence is 13 residues long. In germline, CDR1 is MDHEN, CDR2 SYDVKM. Germline trimming cut 5 bases from V and 3 bases from J; bases unmatched to any gene: 3. Clinical histories supplied by participants themselves formed the basis of cohort assignment. The study counted Cohort 3 donors as recovered given two negative PCRs, clearance, or symptom resolution.

The chain combines TRBV28 with TRBJ2-5; TRBD1 matches 7 bases. The specimen was PBMCs or T cells enriched from blood (not recorded which). This TCR came from a woman in her 30s who had recovered from COVID-19. CDR3 nucleotides: TGTGCCAGCAGTGTCACAGGGGAAGAGACCCAGTACTTC. Translating gives CASSVTGEETQYF.